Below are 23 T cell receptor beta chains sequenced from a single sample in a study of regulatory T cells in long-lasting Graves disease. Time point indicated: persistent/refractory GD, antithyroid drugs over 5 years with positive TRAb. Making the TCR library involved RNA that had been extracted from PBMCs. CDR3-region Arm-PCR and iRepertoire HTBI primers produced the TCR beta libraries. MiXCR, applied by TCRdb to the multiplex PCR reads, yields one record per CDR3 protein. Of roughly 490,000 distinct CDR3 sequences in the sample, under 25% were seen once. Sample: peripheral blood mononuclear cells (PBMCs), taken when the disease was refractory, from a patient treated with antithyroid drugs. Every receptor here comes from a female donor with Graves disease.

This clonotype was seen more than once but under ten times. The DNA for the CDR3 is TGCGCCAGCAGCTTGGTGCACAGAAATTCACCCCTCCACTTT. Translation gives CASSLVHRNSPLHF. The chain combines TRBV5-1 with TRBJ1-6; D is unresolved. The CDR3 length is 14 residues. Trimming removed 0 bases from V and 7 bases from J, with 8 bases in between. Germline CDR1 is SGHRS and CDR2 is YFSETQ.

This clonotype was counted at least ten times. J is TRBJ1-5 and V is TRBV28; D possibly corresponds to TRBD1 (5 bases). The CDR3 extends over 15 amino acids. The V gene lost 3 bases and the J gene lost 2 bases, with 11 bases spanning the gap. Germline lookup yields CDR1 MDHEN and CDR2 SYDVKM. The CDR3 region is CASSLGPGRNQPQHF. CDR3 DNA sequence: TGTGCCAGCAGTTTGGGGCCAGGACGCAATCAGCCCCAGCATTTT.

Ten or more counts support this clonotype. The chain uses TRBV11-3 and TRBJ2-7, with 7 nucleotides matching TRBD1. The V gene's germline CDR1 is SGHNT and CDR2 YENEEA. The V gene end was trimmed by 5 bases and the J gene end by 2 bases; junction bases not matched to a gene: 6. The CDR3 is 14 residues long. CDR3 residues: CASSPWDRPYEQYF. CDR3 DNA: TGTGCCAGCAGCCCCTGGGACAGACCCTACGAGCAGTACTTC.

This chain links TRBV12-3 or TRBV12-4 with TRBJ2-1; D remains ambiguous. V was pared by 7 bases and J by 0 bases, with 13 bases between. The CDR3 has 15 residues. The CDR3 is CASTSTPSSYNEQFF. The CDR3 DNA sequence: TGTGCCAGCACATCTACCCCCTCCTCCTACAATGAGCAGTTCTTC.

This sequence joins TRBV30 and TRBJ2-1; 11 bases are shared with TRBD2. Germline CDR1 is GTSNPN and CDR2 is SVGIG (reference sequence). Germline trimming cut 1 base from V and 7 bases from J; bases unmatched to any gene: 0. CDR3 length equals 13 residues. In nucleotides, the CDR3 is TGTGCCTGGAGTGGACTAGCGGGAAATGAGCAGTTCTTC. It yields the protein CAWSGLAGNEQFF. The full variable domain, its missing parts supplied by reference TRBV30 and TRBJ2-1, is SQTIHQWPATLVQPVGSPLSLECTVEGTSNPNLYWYRQAAGRGLQLLFYSVGIGQISSEVPQNLSASRPQDRQFILSSKKLLLSDSGFYLCAWSGLAGNEQFFGPGTRLTVL.

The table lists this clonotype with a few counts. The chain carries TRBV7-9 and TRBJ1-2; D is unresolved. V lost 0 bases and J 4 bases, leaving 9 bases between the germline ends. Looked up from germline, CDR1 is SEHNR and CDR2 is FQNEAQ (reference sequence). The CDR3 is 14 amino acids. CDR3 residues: CASSLALTGYGYTF. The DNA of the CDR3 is TGTGCCAGCAGCTTAGCGCTCACGGGCTATGGCTACACCTTC.

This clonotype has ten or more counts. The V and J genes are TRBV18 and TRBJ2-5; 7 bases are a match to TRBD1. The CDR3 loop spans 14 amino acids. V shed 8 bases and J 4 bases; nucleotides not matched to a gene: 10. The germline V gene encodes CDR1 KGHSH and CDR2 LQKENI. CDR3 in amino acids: CASTSTGPRETQYF. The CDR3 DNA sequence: TGTGCCAGCACCTCGACAGGGCCTCGAGAGACCCAGTACTTC.

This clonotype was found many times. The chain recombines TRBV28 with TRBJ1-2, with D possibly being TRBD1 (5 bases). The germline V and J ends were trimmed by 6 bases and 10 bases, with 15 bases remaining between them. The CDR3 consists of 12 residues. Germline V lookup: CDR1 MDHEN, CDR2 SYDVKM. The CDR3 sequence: CASRIVGGIYTF. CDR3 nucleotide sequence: TGTGCCAGCAGAATAGTCGGGGGAATCTACACCTTC.

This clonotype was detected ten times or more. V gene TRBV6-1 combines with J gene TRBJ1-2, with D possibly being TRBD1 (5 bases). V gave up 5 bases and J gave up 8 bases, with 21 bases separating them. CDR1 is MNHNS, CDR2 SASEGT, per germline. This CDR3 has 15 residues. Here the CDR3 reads CASSTDMGNPNGYTF. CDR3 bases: TGTGCCAGCAGTACGGACATGGGGAACCCAAACGGCTACACCTTC.

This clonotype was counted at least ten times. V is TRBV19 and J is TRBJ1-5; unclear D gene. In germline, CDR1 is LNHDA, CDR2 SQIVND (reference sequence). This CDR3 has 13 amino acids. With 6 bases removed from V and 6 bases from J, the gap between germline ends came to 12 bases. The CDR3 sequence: CASSDPGSQPQHF. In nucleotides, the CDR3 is TGTGCCAGTAGCGACCCTGGTTCTCAGCCCCAGCATTTT.

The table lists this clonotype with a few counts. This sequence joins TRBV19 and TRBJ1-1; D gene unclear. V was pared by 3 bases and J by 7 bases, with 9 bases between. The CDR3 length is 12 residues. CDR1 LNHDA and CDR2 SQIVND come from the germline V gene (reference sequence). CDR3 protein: CASSMREFEAFF. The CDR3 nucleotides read TGTGCCAGTAGTATGCGGGAGTTTGAAGCTTTCTTT.

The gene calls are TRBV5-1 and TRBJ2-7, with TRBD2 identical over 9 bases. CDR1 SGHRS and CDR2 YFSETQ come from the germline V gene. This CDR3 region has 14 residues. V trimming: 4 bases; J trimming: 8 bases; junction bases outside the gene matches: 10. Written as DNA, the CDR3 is TGCGCCAGCAGCCCCGGGACTAGCCGGATTCAGCAGTACTTC. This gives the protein CASSPGTSRIQQYF.

The DNA of the CDR3 is TGTGCCAGCAGCTTAGCGTCTAATTTAGCCAAAAACATTCAGTACTTC. It codes for CASSLASNLAKNIQYF. The chain couples TRBV7-2 to TRBJ2-4, with D uncertain. V was cut by 0 bases and J by 0 bases, with 9 bases left in between. CDR1 is SGHTA, CDR2 FQGNSA, per germline. The CDR3 is 16 amino acids.

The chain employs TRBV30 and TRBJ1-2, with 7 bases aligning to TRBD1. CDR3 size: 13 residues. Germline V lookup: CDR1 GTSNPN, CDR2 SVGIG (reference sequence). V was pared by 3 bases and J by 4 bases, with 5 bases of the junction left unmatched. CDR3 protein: CAWRMTGIYGYTF. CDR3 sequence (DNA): TGTGCCTGGAGGATGACAGGGATCTATGGCTACACCTTC.

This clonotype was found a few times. The chain's CDR3 is CSAPATGELFF. In DNA form, the CDR3 reads TGCAGTGCCCCTGCCACCGGGGAGCTGTTTTTT. The J gene is TRBJ2-2, the V gene TRBV20-1; D gene uncertain. The V and J ends lost 6 bases and 4 bases respectively, with 6 bases between them. This CDR3 has 11 amino acids. Per the germline V gene, CDR1 is DFQATT and CDR2 is SNEGSKA (reference sequence).

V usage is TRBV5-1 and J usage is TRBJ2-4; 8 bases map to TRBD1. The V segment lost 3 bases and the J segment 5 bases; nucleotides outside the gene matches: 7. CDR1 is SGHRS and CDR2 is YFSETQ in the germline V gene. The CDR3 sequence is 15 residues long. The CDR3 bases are TGCGCCAGCAGCTCCCGGACAGGGAAGGAAAACATTCAGTACTTC. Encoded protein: CASSSRTGKENIQYF.

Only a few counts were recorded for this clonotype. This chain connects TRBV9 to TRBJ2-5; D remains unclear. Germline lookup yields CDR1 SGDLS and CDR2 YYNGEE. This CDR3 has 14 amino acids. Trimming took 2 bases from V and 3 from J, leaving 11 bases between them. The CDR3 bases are TGTGCCAGCAGCGTGGGTTTCCGAAAAGAGACCCAGTACTTC. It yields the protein CASSVGFRKETQYF.

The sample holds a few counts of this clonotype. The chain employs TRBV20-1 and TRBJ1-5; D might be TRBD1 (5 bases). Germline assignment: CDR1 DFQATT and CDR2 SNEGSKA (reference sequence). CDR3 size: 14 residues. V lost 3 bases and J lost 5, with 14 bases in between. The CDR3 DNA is TGCAGTGCTAGGCCCGGGACGTCCGATCAGCCCCAGCATTTT. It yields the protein CSARPGTSDQPQHF.

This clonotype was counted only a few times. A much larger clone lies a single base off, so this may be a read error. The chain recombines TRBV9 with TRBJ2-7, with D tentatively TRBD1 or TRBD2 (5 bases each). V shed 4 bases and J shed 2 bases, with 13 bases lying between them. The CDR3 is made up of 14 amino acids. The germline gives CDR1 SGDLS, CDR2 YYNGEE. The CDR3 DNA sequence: TGTGCCAGCAGCCCCCGGGACGCGGCCTACGAGCAGTACTTC. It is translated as CASSPRDAAYEQYF.

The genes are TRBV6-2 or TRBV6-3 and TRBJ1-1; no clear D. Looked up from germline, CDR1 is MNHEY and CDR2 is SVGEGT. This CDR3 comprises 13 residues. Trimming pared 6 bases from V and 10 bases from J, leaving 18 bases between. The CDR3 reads CASRPLGARGAFF. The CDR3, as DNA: TGTGCCAGCAGGCCCCTGGGAGCGCGCGGAGCTTTCTTT.

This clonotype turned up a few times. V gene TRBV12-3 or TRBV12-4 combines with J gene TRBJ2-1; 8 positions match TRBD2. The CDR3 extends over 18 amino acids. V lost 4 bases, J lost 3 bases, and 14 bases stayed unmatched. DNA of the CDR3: TGTGCCAGCAGTTCCCGGCGGATGGGTAGCGGGATCTACAATGAGCAGTTCTTC. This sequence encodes CASSSRRMGSGIYNEQFF.

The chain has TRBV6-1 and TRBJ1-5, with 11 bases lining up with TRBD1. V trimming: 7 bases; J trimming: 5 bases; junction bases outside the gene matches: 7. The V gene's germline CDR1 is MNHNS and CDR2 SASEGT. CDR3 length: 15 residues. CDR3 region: CASNPGQGDDQPQHF. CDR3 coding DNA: TGTGCCAGCAACCCGGGACAGGGGGACGATCAGCCCCAGCATTTT.

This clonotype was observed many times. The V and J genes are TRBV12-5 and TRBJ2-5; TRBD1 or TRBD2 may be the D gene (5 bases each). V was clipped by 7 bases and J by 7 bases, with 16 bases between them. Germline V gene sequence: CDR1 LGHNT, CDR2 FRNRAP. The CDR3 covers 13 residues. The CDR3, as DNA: TGTGCTAGTGCCCAGGACAACCGGGGGACCCAGTACTTC. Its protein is CASAQDNRGTQYF.